One and the same sample provided the 29 T cell receptor beta chains below, sequenced in a study of blood T cell repertoires in COVID-19. The table came from immunoSEQ multiplex PCR; TCRdb's copy has only in-frame clones and leaves some out. The sample carries about 200,000 clones, 75% to 90% recorded once. The sequenced material came from peripheral blood. The source of these receptors is a human donor in a cohort sampled during active COVID-19.

The chain couples TRBV19 to TRBJ2-4, with 12 positions matching TRBD1. Germline loops: CDR1 LNHDA, CDR2 SQIVND (reference sequence). The CDR3 length is 13 residues. The V and J ends lost 9 bases and 6 bases, in that order; junction bases with no gene match: 3. The CDR3 spells CASGTGGTNIQYF. Written as DNA, the CDR3 is TGTGCCAGCGGGACAGGGGGCACAAACATTCAGTACTTC.

This rearrangement joins TRBV7-9 to TRBJ1-2; D is perhaps TRBD1 (5 bases). V lost 8 bases to trimming and J lost 0 bases, with 22 bases between them. The CDR3 sequence is 17 residues long. CDR1 is SEHNR, CDR2 FQNEAQ, per germline (reference sequence). The CDR3 DNA is TGTGCCAGCGCCATTTGGGGGGGACGGAAAGCTAACTATGGCTACACCTTC. This translates into CASAIWGGRKANYGYTF. The complete variable domain, with remaining parts taken from reference TRBV7-9 and TRBJ1-2, reads DTGVSQNPRHKITKRGQNVTFRCDPISEHNRLYWYRQTLGQGPEFLTYFQNEAQLEKSRLLSDRFSAERPKGSFSTLEIQRTEQGDSAMYLCASAIWGGRKANYGYTFGSGTRLTVV.

The rearrangement joins TRBV3-1 (or the pseudogene TRBV3-2) to TRBJ2-4; no firm D call. V dropped 1 base and J dropped 0 bases, with 10 bases sitting between them. The germline CDR1 and CDR2 sequences are LGHDT and YNNKEL (reference sequence). The CDR3 runs 16 residues. The CDR3 loop reads CASSQGPPIAKNIQYF. In DNA, the CDR3 is TGTGCCAGCAGCCAAGGCCCGCCTATAGCCAAAAACATTCAGTACTTC.

This chain uses TRBV19 with TRBJ2-1; 7 bases agree with TRBD2. The CDR3 runs 17 residues. Germline CDR1 LNHDA, CDR2 SQIVND (reference sequence). The ends lost 3 bases at V and 0 bases at J; junction bases unmatched: 8. The CDR3 nucleotides are TGTGCCAGTAGTATGGGAGGGGCGGGGCTCTCCTACAATGAGCAGTTCTTC. This gives the protein CASSMGGAGLSYNEQFF.

The chain links TRBV7-3 to TRBJ2-3; TRBD2 aligns across 7 bases. Trimming removed 2 bases from V and 4 bases from J; junction bases left unmatched: 3. The CDR3 spans 14 residues. Germline V lookup: CDR1 SGHTA, CDR2 FQGTGA. The CDR3 sequence: CASSLLAGADTQYF. CDR3 bases: TGTGCCAGCAGCTTACTCGCGGGAGCAGATACGCAGTATTTT.

This chain's CDR3 is CSAGWRRAFF. CDR3 sequence (DNA): TGCAGTGCTGGATGGAGGCGGGCTTTCTTT. The chain couples TRBV20-1 to TRBJ1-1; no reliable D call. The CDR3 consists of 10 residues. The ends were cut back, 5 bases at V and 11 bases at J, with 12 bases in the middle. The germline V gene has CDR1 DFQATT and CDR2 SNEGSKA (reference sequence).

The CDR3 coding sequence is TGTGCCAGCAGCAAAGAGGTCGGGGGGACTAGCAGGCAAGAGACCCAGTACTTC. Translation gives CASSKEVGGTSRQETQYF. The chain has TRBV21-1 and TRBJ2-5; the table gives TRBD2 as D, unverified against the DNA. TRBV21-1 is a pseudogene segment. The CDR3 covers 18 residues.

The CDR3 sequence is CSAPISYEQYF. CDR3 nucleotides: TGCAGTGCTCCTATCTCCTACGAGCAGTACTTC. This chain links TRBV20-1 with TRBJ2-7; D not certain. Trimming stripped 5 bases from V and 0 bases from J, with 5 bases between. CDR1 is DFQATT, CDR2 SNEGSKA, per germline (reference sequence). The CDR3 contains 11 residues.

The chain couples TRBV27 to TRBJ2-7, with D perhaps matching TRBD1 (6 bases). CDR1 is MNHEY, CDR2 SMNVEV, per germline (reference sequence). Trimming took off 6 bases at V and 4 bases at J, with 16 bases between the two ends. The CDR3 length is 14 residues. The CDR3 here is CASSYRDTGYEQYF. The DNA for the CDR3 is TGTGCCAGCAGCTACAGGGATACAGGGTACGAGCAGTACTTC.

The rearrangement joins TRBV27 to TRBJ2-3; 8 bases agree with TRBD2. This CDR3 is 15 amino acids long. Germline CDR1 MNHEY, CDR2 SMNVEV (reference sequence). The V and J ends lost 5 bases and 3 bases, in that order; junction bases with no gene match: 7. CDR3 sequence: CASSALSGRTDTQYF. In DNA, the CDR3 is TGTGCCAGCAGTGCCCTAAGCGGGAGAACAGATACGCAGTATTTT.

The chain couples TRBV6-5 to TRBJ1-1; D is possibly TRBD1 (6 bases). The V end was cut by 6 bases, the J end by 4 bases, with 9 bases between. Germline CDR1 MNHEY, CDR2 SVGAGI. This CDR3 is built from 12 residues. CDR3 region: CASRSGVTEAFF. CDR3 nucleotides: TGTGCCAGCAGGTCAGGGGTCACTGAAGCTTTCTTT.

The chain employs TRBV7-9 and TRBJ1-1, with D unresolved. The CDR3 spans 13 residues. V shed 5 bases and J shed 10 bases, with 17 bases lying between them. Per the germline V gene, CDR1 is SEHNR and CDR2 is FQNEAQ (reference sequence). The CDR3 region is CASSLWAGWGAFF. The CDR3 DNA reads as TGTGCCAGCAGCCTTTGGGCGGGGTGGGGAGCTTTCTTT. The full variable domain, its missing parts supplied by reference TRBV7-9 and TRBJ1-1, is DTGVSQNPRHKITKRGQNVTFRCDPISEHNRLYWYRQTLGQGPEFLTYFQNEAQLEKSRLLSDRFSAERPKGSFSTLEIQRTEQGDSAMYLCASSLWAGWGAFFGQGTRLTVV.

The chain recombines TRBV18 with TRBJ2-6, with 8 bases lining up with TRBD2. The CDR3 totals 18 residues. The V gene's germline CDR1 is KGHSH and CDR2 LQKENI. Trimming removed 2 bases from V and 3 bases from J; junction bases left unmatched: 9. This CDR3 is CASSPNSGDFYGANVLTF. CDR3 bases: TGTGCCAGCTCACCAAATAGCGGGGACTTTTATGGGGCCAACGTCCTGACTTTC.

The chain recombines TRBV18 with TRBJ1-1; a weak D match, TRBD1 (5 bases). CDR1 and CDR2 from the germline V gene are KGHSH and LQKENI. V lost 9 bases, J lost 0 bases, and 11 bases lay in between. The CDR3 is made up of 13 amino acids. DNA for the CDR3: TGTGCCAGTATTGAAGGGGTGAACACTGAAGCTTTCTTT. It translates to CASIEGVNTEAFF.

The chain uses TRBV5-6 and TRBJ2-7, with 7 bases that match TRBD1. In germline, CDR1 is SGHDT, CDR2 YYEEEE. This CDR3 has 18 residues. With V trimmed by 4 bases and J by 4 bases, 20 bases remained unmatched. The CDR3 spells CASSLESNLGQVGYEQYF. The CDR3 DNA sequence: TGTGCCAGCAGCCTAGAATCGAACCTCGGACAGGTTGGATACGAGCAGTACTTC.

This chain joins TRBV7-9 and TRBJ1-5, with 8 bases fitting TRBD1. From germline, CDR1 is SEHNR and CDR2 FQNEAQ (reference sequence). The CDR3 covers 15 residues. J lost 4 bases, V lost 4 bases, and 6 bases had no gene match. CDR3 in amino acids: CASSSGTGMNQPQHF. CDR3 in DNA: TGTGCCAGCAGCTCAGGGACAGGCATGAATCAGCCCCAGCATTTT.

Points on this clone: Its ends do not fully match the called genes, so a read error is possible. The V and J genes are TRBV7-2 and TRBJ2-1, with 9 bases matching TRBD2. CDR3 length: 17 amino acids. Germline CDR1 SGHTA, CDR2 FQGNSA. The CDR3 region has the DNA TGTGCCAGCAGCCTAGCCTACCCGCTAGCGGGATTCTATGAGCAGTTCTTC. This encodes CASSLAYPLAGFYEQFF.

This chain uses TRBV9 with TRBJ1-2, with TRBD1 matching 8 bases. CDR1 SGDLS and CDR2 YYNGEE come from the germline V gene. The CDR3 length is 14 residues. After removal of 3 bases from V and 0 bases from J, the junction contained 1 base not matched to a gene. The CDR3: CASSEGQANYGYTF. The CDR3 DNA reads TGTGCCAGCAGCGAGGGACAGGCTAACTATGGCTACACCTTC. Looking up the rest from reference TRBV9 and TRBJ1-2 gives the full variable domain: DSGVTQTPKHLITATGQRVTLRCSPRSGDLSVYWYQQSLDQGLQFLIQYYNGEERAKGNILERFSAQQFPDLHSELNLSSLELGDSALYFCASSEGQANYGYTFGSGTRLTVV.

The rearrangement uses TRBV11-2 and TRBJ1-1; 9 bases agree with TRBD1. The CDR3 contains 13 residues. V gave up 3 bases and J gave up 5 bases; unmatched junction bases: 1. Germline assignment: CDR1 SGHAT and CDR2 FQNNGV. The CDR3 region is CASSLTGGTEAFF. Here the CDR3 DNA reads TGTGCCAGCAGCTTGACAGGGGGGACTGAAGCTTTCTTT.

The rearrangement joins TRBV6-1 to TRBJ1-1; the D is unclear. CDR1 is MNHNS and CDR2 is SASEGT in the germline V gene. V lost 2 bases, J lost 1 base, and 8 bases lay in between. CDR3 length equals 14 residues. For the CDR3, the DNA is TGTGCCAGCAGTGAAATTGAGGAGAACACTGAAGCTTTCTTT. Its translation: CASSEIEENTEAFF.

V gene TRBV7-8 combines with J gene TRBJ2-2; maybe TRBD2 (6 bases). Deletions cut 2 bases from V and 7 bases from J, with 17 bases between. CDR1 and CDR2 from the germline V gene are SGHVS and FQNEAQ. The length of the CDR3 is 16 residues. This CDR3 reads CASSLSGPGLGGELFF. The DNA for the CDR3 is TGTGCCAGCAGCTTAAGCGGGCCGGGGCTAGGCGGGGAGCTGTTTTTT.

The chain is built from TRBV28 and TRBJ1-2, with D possibly matching TRBD1 (6 bases). CDR1 MDHEN and CDR2 SYDVKM come from the germline V gene. V was pared by 4 bases and J by 4 bases, with 16 bases between. The CDR3 contains 15 residues. CDR3 region: CASSSPLGGGYGYTF. As DNA, the CDR3 is TGTGCCAGCAGTTCGCCCCTGGGAGGGGGCTATGGCTACACCTTC.

The J gene is TRBJ2-7, the V gene TRBV28, with D perhaps TRBD1 (5 bases). In germline, CDR1 is MDHEN, CDR2 SYDVKM. The CDR3 is 14 amino acids. Trimming cost V 7 bases and J 4 bases, with 17 bases left between them. In DNA form, the CDR3 reads TGTGCCAGCATTGGGGCCAATTTGGGGTACGAGCAGTACTTC. Protein product: CASIGANLGYEQYF.

V and J are TRBV18 and TRBJ1-1; 11 positions match TRBD1. Germline-derived CDR1 and CDR2 are KGHSH and LQKENI. The CDR3 runs to 16 residues. V gave up 2 bases and J gave up 0 bases; unmatched junction bases: 2. The DNA for the CDR3 is TGTGCCAGCTCACCAGGGACAGGGGGGTTGAACACTGAAGCTTTCTTT. This gives the protein CASSPGTGGLNTEAFF.

The chain has TRBV5-4 and TRBJ2-3; 7 positions agree with TRBD2. J gave up 0 bases and V 2 bases, and 6 bases lay outside the gene matches. The CDR3 runs to 16 residues. Looked up from germline, CDR1 is SGHNT and CDR2 is YYREEE (reference sequence). CDR3 sequence (DNA): TGTGCCAGCAGCTTTGGGCGGGGGACCAGCACAGATACGCAGTATTTT. The encoded protein is CASSFGRGTSTDTQYF.

The chain combines TRBV28 with TRBJ2-7; D is perhaps TRBD1 (6 bases). Germline CDR1 and CDR2: MDHEN and SYDVKM. The CDR3 has 13 residues. Trimming left V 3 bases short and J 5 bases short, with 11 bases between. As DNA, the CDR3 is TGTGCCAGCAGTTTTTTGGGGGCCAACGAGCAGTACTTC. Translation gives CASSFLGANEQYF.

The chain links TRBV6-5 to TRBJ2-2; the D gene is possibly TRBD2 (5 bases). Germline loops: CDR1 MNHEY, CDR2 SVGAGI. The ends were cut back, 9 bases at V and 1 base at J, with 12 bases in the middle. This CDR3 has 14 residues. The CDR3 reads CASLASRNTGELFF. CDR3 sequence (DNA): TGTGCCAGTTTAGCGAGTAGGAACACCGGGGAGCTGTTTTTT.

This chain joins TRBV7-6 and TRBJ2-1; unclear D gene. Germline CDR1 is SGHVS and CDR2 is FNYEAQ. Trimming removed 2 bases from V and 0 bases from J, with 11 bases in between. CDR3 length: 16 amino acids. CDR3: CASSLYGRTSYNEQFF. The CDR3 coding sequence is TGTGCCAGCAGCTTATATGGGCGTACCTCCTACAATGAGCAGTTCTTC.

This clone was counted once. The V call is TRBV11-2, the J call TRBJ2-7; D remains ambiguous. The germline V gene has CDR1 SGHAT and CDR2 FQNNGV. Between the trimmed V and J ends, which lost 1 base and 6 bases, there was a span of 7 bases. The CDR3 covers 12 residues. For the CDR3, the DNA is TGTGCCAGCAGCTTAGGACTGAGCGAGCAGTACTTC. It is translated as CASSLGLSEQYF.